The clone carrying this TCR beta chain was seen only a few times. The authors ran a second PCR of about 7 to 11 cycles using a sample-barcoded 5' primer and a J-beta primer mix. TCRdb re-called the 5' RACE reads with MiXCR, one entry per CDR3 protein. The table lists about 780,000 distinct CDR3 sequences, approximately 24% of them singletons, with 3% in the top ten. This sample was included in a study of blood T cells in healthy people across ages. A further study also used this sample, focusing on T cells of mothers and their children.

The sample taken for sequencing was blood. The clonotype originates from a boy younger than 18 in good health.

In DNA form, the CDR3 reads TGTGCCAGCAGCCCCGGGGAGGGGAACAATGAGCAGTTCTTC. Translating it yields CASSPGEGNNEQFF. This chain uses TRBV7-9 with TRBJ2-5; 7 bases map to TRBD2. The last part of the DNA fits TRBJ2-1 better; the J call may be wrong. The CDR3 contains 14 residues. Germline V gene sequence: CDR1 SEHNR, CDR2 FQNEAQ (reference sequence).